This entry features one T cell receptor (beta chain) sequence. Its antigen remains unknown. The data derive from a study of blood T cell dynamics during melanoma immunotherapy. The overall study: Metastatic melanoma patients received first-line pembrolizumab or nivolumab plus ipilimumab.

Findings of the study overall: The study could not tell melanoma-specific clones from general immune activation. Unlike progressors, later disease-control patients had W3 repertoires gaining clonality or diversity.

Regarding time point: pre-treatment baseline. Method: immunoSEQ multiplex PCR; TCRdb's copy keeps in-frame clones and lacks some. The table shows some 15,000 clones, with roughly nine tenths occurring only once. Germline V lookup: CDR1 GTSNPN, CDR2 SVGIG (reference sequence). This CDR3 contains 15 residues. Deletions cut 3 bases from V and 0 bases from J, with 13 bases between. This receptor was identified in a human donor with melanoma. Sequencing used blood, obtained from a patient treated with checkpoint blockade. The chain links TRBV30 to TRBJ2-3; D may be TRBD2 (6 bases). The CDR3 sequence: CAWSETGTSTDTQYF. In DNA, the CDR3 is TGTGCCTGGAGCGAAACCGGGACTAGCACAGATACGCAGTATTTT.